By share, the clone carrying this T cell receptor beta chain counts as medium-sized. Antigen: not known. The record originates from a study of T cells in localized non-small cell lung cancer. Study-level findings and limits: Among the top 100 tumor clones, a median about 57 appeared in adjacent lung. Because sequencing included only one region (of the tumor), heterogeneity remains possible. Longer overall survival accompanied higher blood T cell density.

Germline CDR1 is SGDLS and CDR2 is YYNGEE. The CDR3 extends over 14 amino acids. V lost 2 bases, J lost 6 bases, and 13 bases lay in between. Method: immunoSEQ multiplex PCR; TCRdb's copy keeps in-frame clones and lacks some. The sample contains a few thousand clones, 40% to 45% of which appear only once. Specimen: lung tumor tissue, collected before any cancer treatment. The chain uses TRBV9 and TRBJ2-3; D is ambiguous. The receptor was derived from a man between 40 and 75 years old with stage I lung adenocarcinoma. The CDR3 is CASSVGPAPDTQYF. The CDR3 DNA reads TGTGCCAGCAGCGTCGGACCCGCCCCGGATACGCAGTATTTT.